This T cell receptor beta chain was retrieved from a study of T cell responses to AZD1222 COVID-19 vaccine. Findings and caveats of the study: Across spike, vaccine-associated CD4 TCRs were found, dominant at 160-218 and 743-854. Close to half of all spike-specific TCRs reportedly target regions of the variants that are unmutated. Spike-specific TCR breadth and depth both grew after two AZD1222 doses. Baseline testing showed seropositivity in only a handful of AZD1222 recipients.

Concerning this clone itself: What it binds is unknown.

The assay was immunoSEQ multiplex PCR, and TCRdb's table has in-frame clones only and misses some. The table lists approximately 110,000 clones, 92% of them singletons. The receptor's source is an adult who received the AZD1222 COVID-19 vaccine. The specimen was peripheral blood, collected 28 days after the second AZD1222 dose.

For the CDR3, the DNA is TGTGCCAGCAGCGACAGACAAAGAGAAGCTTTCTTT. Residues: CASSDRQREAFF. The chain recombines TRBV5-6 with TRBJ1-1; D may be TRBD1 (5 bases). Trimming took 4 bases from V and 8 from J, leaving 12 bases between them. The CDR3 contains 12 residues. Germline assignment: CDR1 SGHDT and CDR2 YYEEEE.